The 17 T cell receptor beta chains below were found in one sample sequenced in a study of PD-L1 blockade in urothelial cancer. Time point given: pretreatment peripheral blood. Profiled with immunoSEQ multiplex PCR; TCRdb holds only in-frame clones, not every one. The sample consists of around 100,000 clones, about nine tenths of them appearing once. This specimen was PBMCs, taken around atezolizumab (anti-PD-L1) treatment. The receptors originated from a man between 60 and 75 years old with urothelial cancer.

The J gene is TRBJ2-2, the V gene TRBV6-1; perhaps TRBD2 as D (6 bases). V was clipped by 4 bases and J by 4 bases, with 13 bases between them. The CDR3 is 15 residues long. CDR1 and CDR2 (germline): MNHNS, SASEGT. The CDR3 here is CASSGVGGITGELFF. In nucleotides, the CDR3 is TGTGCCAGCAGTGGGGTTGGGGGGATCACCGGGGAGCTGTTTTTT.

CDR3 region: CASSSGRSNAGANVLTF. The CDR3 DNA is TGTGCCAGCTCATCGGGTAGGTCCAACGCTGGGGCCAACGTCCTGACTTTC. The chain links TRBV18 to TRBJ2-6; D not certain. The CDR3 has 17 residues. V gave up 5 bases and J gave up 2 bases, with 16 bases separating them. Germline V lookup: CDR1 KGHSH, CDR2 LQKENI.

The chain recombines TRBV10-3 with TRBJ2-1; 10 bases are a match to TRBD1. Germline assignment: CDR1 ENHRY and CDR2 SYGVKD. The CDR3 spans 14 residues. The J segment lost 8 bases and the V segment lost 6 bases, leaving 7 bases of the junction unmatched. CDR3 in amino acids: CAIREDRGRDEQFF. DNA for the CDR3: TGTGCCATCAGAGAAGACAGGGGGCGGGATGAGCAGTTCTTC.

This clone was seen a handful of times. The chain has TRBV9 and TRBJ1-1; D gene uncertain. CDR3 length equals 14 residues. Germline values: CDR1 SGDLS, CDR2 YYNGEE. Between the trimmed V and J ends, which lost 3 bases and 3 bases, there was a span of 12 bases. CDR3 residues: CASSASEGYTEAFF. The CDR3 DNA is TGTGCCAGCAGCGCGTCGGAGGGATACACTGAAGCTTTCTTT.

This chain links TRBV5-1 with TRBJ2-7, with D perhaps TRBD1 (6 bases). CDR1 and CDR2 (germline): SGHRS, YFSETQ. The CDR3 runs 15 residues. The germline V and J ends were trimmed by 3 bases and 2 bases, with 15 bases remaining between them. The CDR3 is CASSSGTPITYEQYF. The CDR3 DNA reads TGCGCCAGCAGCTCCGGGACACCAATAACCTACGAGCAGTACTTC.

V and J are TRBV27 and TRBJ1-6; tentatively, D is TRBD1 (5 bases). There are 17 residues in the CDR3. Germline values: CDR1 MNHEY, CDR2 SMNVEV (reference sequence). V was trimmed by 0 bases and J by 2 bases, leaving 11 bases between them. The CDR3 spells CASSLSAARAYNSPLHF. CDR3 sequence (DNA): TGTGCCAGCAGTTTATCGGCCGCCAGGGCCTATAATTCACCCCTCCACTTT.

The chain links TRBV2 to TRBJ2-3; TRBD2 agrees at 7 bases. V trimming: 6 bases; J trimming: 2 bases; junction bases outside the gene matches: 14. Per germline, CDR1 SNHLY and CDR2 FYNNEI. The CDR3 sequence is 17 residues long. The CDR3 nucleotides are TGTGCCAGCAGCCCCCGGGGGAGCGGGATCTTCACAGATACGCAGTATTTT. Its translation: CASSPRGSGIFTDTQYF. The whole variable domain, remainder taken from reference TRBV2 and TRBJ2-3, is EPEVTQTPSHQVTQMGQEVILRCVPISNHLYFYWYRQILGQKVEFLVSFYNNEISEKSEIFDDQFSVERPDGSNFTLKIRSTKLEDSAMYFCASSPRGSGIFTDTQYFGPGTRLTVL.

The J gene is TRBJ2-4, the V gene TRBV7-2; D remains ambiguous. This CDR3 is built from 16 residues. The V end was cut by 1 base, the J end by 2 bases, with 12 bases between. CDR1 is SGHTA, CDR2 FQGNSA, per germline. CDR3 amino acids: CASSLVPSHPKNIQYF. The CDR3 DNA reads TGTGCCAGCAGCTTAGTACCCAGTCACCCCAAAAACATTCAGTACTTC.

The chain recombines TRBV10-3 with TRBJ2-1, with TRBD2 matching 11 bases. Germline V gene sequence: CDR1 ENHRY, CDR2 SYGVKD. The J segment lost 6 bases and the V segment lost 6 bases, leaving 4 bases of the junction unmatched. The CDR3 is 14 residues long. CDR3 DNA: TGTGCCATCAGCTCACTAGCGGGAGTCAATGAGCAGTTCTTC. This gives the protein CAISSLAGVNEQFF.

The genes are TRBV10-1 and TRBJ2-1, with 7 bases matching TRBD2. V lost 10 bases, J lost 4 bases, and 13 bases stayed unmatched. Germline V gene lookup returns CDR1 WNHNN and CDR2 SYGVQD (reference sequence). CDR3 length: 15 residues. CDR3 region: CATGRRSGDYNEQFF. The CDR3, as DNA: TGCGCCACCGGCAGGAGAAGCGGGGATTACAATGAGCAGTTCTTC.

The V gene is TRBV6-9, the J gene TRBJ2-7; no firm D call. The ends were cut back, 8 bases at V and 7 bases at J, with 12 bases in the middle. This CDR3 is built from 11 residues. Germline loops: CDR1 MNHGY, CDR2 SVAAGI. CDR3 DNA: TGTGCCAGCTCGCGGAGCCGGGAGCAGTACTTC. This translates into CASSRSREQYF.

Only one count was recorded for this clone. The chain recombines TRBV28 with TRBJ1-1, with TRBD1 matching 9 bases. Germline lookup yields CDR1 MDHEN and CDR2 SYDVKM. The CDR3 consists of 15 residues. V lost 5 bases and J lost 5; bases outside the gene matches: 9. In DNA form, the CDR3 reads TGTGCCAGCAGTGAGTACAGGGGGCAGGGGACTGAAGCTTTCTTT. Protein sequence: CASSEYRGQGTEAFF.

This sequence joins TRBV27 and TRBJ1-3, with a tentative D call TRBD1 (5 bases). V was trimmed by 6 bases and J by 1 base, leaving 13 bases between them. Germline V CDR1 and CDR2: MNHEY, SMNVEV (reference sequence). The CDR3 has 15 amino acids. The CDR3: CASRERRGSGNTIYF. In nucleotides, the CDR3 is TGTGCCAGCAGGGAGAGACGGGGGTCTGGAAACACCATATATTTT.

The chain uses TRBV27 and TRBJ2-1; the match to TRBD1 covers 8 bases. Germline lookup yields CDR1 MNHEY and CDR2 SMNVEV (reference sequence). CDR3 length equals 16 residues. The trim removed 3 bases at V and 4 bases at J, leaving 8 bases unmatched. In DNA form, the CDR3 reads TGTGCCAGCAGTTTGCTCCGGGACAGGTCATACAATGAGCAGTTCTTC. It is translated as CASSLLRDRSYNEQFF.

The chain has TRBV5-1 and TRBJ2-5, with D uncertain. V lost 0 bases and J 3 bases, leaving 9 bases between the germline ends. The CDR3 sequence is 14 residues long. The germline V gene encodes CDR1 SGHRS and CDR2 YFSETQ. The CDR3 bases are TGCGCCAGCAGCTTGGCCCCCCCGGAAGAGACCCAGTACTTC. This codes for CASSLAPPEETQYF.

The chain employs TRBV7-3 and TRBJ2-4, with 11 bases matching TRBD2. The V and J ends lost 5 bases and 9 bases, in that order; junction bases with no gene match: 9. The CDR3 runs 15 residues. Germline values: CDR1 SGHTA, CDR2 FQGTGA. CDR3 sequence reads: CASSPAGTSGGIQYF. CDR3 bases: TGTGCCAGCAGCCCTGCCGGGACTAGCGGTGGCATTCAGTACTTC.

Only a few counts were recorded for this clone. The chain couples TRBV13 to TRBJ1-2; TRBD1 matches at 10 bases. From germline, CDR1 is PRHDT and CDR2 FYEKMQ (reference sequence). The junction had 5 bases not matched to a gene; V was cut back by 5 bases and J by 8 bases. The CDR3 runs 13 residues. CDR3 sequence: CASSGTGAQGYTF. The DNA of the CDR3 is TGTGCCAGCAGCGGGACAGGGGCGCAAGGCTACACCTTC.